This T cell receptor beta chain was profiled in a study of response to subunit inactivated influenza vaccine. TCRdb called the RT-PCR reads again in MiXCR, with one record for every CDR3 protein. The repertoire holds roughly 500,000 distinct CDR3 sequences, approximately 16% seen once, with roughly 3.1% in the top ten. Trimming removed 5 bases from V and 0 bases from J, with 14 bases in between. This CDR3 is built from 16 residues. In germline, CDR1 is SGHAT, CDR2 FQNNGV. V is TRBV11-2 and J is TRBJ2-4; D remains unclear. The sequence came from a man aged 45-69 years who received an inactivated influenza vaccine. Sequencing used CD4+ T cells sorted from PBMCs, obtained about 24 months after vaccination. The CDR3 DNA is TGTGCCAGCAGCCCATCCCCCTTACTAGCCAAAAACATTCAGTACTTC. It codes for CASSPSPLLAKNIQYF.